The 6 T cell receptor beta chains listed next were all sequenced from one sample in a study of chemoradiotherapy in HPV16-positive cancers. The table came from immunoSEQ multiplex PCR; TCRdb's copy has only in-frame clones and leaves some out. The top ten hold 3.5% to 6% of the sample, which has about 20,000 clones, 70% to 90% seen once. The sample was blood, taken from a patient who underwent chemoradiotherapy. The receptors originated from a human donor with HPV-associated anogenital cancer.

This chain joins TRBV19 and TRBJ2-5, with a weak D call TRBD1 (6 bases). The CDR3 loop spans 14 amino acids. CDR1 is LNHDA, CDR2 SQIVND, per germline (reference sequence). Trimming took off 6 bases at V and 2 bases at J, with 13 bases between the two ends. CDR3 nucleotide sequence: TGTGCCAGTAGGGACAGAGGATTTCAAGAGACCCAGTACTTC. It specifies CASRDRGFQETQYF.

The V call is TRBV5-4, the J call TRBJ1-4; D is uncertain. V lost 4 bases and J 5 bases, leaving 6 bases between the germline ends. The CDR3 extends over 12 amino acids. Germline CDR1 reads SGHNT; CDR2 reads YYREEE (reference sequence). The CDR3 reads CASSQPNEKLFF. The CDR3 nucleotides are TGTGCCAGCAGCCAGCCAAATGAAAAACTGTTTTTT.

V and J are TRBV5-1 and TRBJ2-6; a possible D gene is TRBD1 (5 bases). Trimming left V 0 bases short and J 1 base short, with 11 bases between. Germline V gives CDR1 SGHRS, CDR2 YFSETQ. The CDR3 spans 17 residues. CDR3 in DNA: TGCGCCAGCAGCTTGGAGGTCAAGGGGTCTGGGGCCAACGTCCTGACTTTC. Translation gives CASSLEVKGSGANVLTF.

The V and J genes are TRBV27 and TRBJ1-1, with no clear D. This CDR3 comprises 15 residues. CDR1 and CDR2 (germline): MNHEY, SMNVEV (reference sequence). The V and J ends lost 3 bases and 3 bases respectively, with 14 bases between them. CDR3 loop: CASSFRTGGDTEAFF. CDR3 in DNA: TGTGCCAGCAGTTTCAGGACGGGCGGTGACACTGAAGCTTTCTTT.

V gene TRBV19 combines with J gene TRBJ2-1, with 8 bases identical to TRBD1. Germline trimming cut 5 bases from V and 8 bases from J; bases unmatched to any gene: 5. Germline V gene data show CDR1 as LNHDA and CDR2 as SQIVND (reference sequence). This CDR3 is built from 13 residues. CDR3 in DNA: TGTGCCAGTAGTCCCGACAGGGGCCATGAGCAGTTCTTC. Protein product: CASSPDRGHEQFF.

The rearrangement uses TRBV5-1 and TRBJ2-7, with TRBD2 as a possible D gene (5 bases). The V gene lost 2 bases and the J gene lost 0 bases, with 15 bases spanning the gap. The CDR3 loop spans 16 amino acids. Germline-derived CDR1 and CDR2 are SGHRS and YFSETQ. CDR3 loop: CASSLRSGFPSYEQYF. DNA for the CDR3: TGCGCCAGCAGCTTACGGAGCGGTTTTCCCTCCTACGAGCAGTACTTC. Full variable domain (remainder filled in from reference TRBV5-1 and TRBJ2-7): KAGVTQTPRYLIKTRGQQVTLSCSPISGHRSVSWYQQTPGQGLQFLFEYFSETQRNKGNFPGRFSGRQFSNSRSEMNVSTLELGDSALYLCASSLRSGFPSYEQYFGPGTRLTVT.